This T cell receptor (beta chain) comes out of a study of shared clonotypes between healthy human individuals (dated by TCRdb to 2019 to 2021). In the study overall: The cohort comprised two women and a few men aged 18 to 49 years. To increase sequencing depth and limit assay-specific biases, TCR repertoire library preparation and sequencing were carried out by different laboratories using diverse techniques. The study deeply sequenced blood TCR repertoires of about 5 healthy adults to estimate repertoire size and the extent of clonotype sharing between individuals. For each donor, three plates each were used for CD4 naive and CD4 memory, two plates were used for CD8 naive, and one plate was used for CD8 memory. Between about 0.9 and 8.9 billion PBMCs per donor were obtained by leukapheresis. Summary of the overall study and its limitations: Based on pairwise subsampling, the degree of clonotype sharing among donors was expected to be affected by sequencing depth. Even with the large sequencing depth, rarefaction of the sorted-subset datasets indicated that sequencing was incomplete. Larger estimated clonotype richness was generally found for naive subsets than for memory subsets. Because the study included a small number of donors, the genetic and exposure-history diversity represented was limited. Roughly 5.2% of naive CD4, roughly 3.6% of naive CD8, 2% to 2.5% of memory CD4, and more than 0.35% of memory CD8 clonotypes were shared across several donors. Compared with non-shared clonotypes, the clonotypes found in all four sorted-subset donors had higher generation probabilities. Sampling was restricted to blood, and TCR repertoires in tissues likely differ from the TCR repertoires found in blood.

According to the germline V gene, CDR1 reads MGHRA and CDR2 reads YSYEKL. Relative to germline, V is 4 bases shorter and J is 9 bases shorter, with 16 bases between their ends. The CDR3 covers 14 residues, taking in both the cysteine and the phenylalanine. Only the CDR3 DNA is retained, 42 bases long and in frame from the first base. For the CD8 naive samples, CD45RO-negative cells were positively selected for CCR7, yielding a CD45RA+CCR7+ population from which TemRA cells were excluded. Donors were healthy HIV-negative adults with no recently reported acute infections or vaccinations. Only Caucasian adults living in Nashville, Tennessee, USA were represented among the donors. Blood was obtained by leukapheresis, after which PBMCs were separated by Ficoll-Histopaque density gradient centrifugation and cryopreserved in liquid nitrogen vapor phase. Purity and quantity of every magnetically sorted T cell population were checked by analytical flow cytometry. Genomic DNA was isolated from each sorted fraction and quantified by UV absorbance on a Nanodrop 2000c.

A note on this clone: Its antigen has not been determined. Per-nucleotide qualities are absent, and no much larger clonotype sits a single base away.

Using the deep immunoSEQ assay, TCR CDR3 regions were amplified from genomic DNA by multiplex PCR. Genomic DNA extracted from each cell subset was distributed evenly over all wells of several immunoSEQ 96-well plates, and each plate served as one replicate. For sorted subsets, 200 ng of genomic DNA, equivalent to about 30,000 T cell genomes, went into each replicate PCR. The purified libraries were quantified using a Qubit 3.0 fluorometer, sized with a Bioanalyzer 2100, and then quantified again using the KAPA Library Quantification kit. Every immunoSEQ 96-well plate was sequenced on a dedicated single-read 150-cycle Illumina NextSeq 550 flow cell. On the study's bioinformatics: Because only junctional sequences without quality scores were contained in the immunoSEQ output, filtering matching that applied to full-length reads could not be performed. To assign V/J genes and CDR3, sequences were annotated using PyIR, a Python wrapper for IgBLAST v1.9, with IMGT germline references. Any read was removed if the V/J assignment was weak (E-value above 1e-6), the CDR3 was missing, or the read contained stop codons, out-of-frame junctions, or ambiguous translated residues. V3J clonotypes were defined as sequences sharing the same inferred V gene, J gene, and CDR3 amino acid sequence. The percentage overlap between two repertoires was calculated by dividing the number of shared unique clonotypes by the size of the smaller repertoire. Three approaches were used to assess repertoire richness: RTK rarefaction, the Chao1 estimator, and Recon v2.1 estimates of unobserved clonotypes. Generation probabilities for all TCRbeta clonotypes obtained by the gDNA method from a handful of donors were computed using OLGA. The table comes from immuneACCESS by way of TCRdb, which keeps in-frame sequences with V and J called. Part of the clones is missing from these tables; in studies checked, under half for an unresolved V gene and the rest for unknown reasons. Clone size and V and J calls were adopted from that table, with D and trimming inferred from the DNA. The table for this sample lists hundreds of thousands of clones; approximately 95% of them were counted only once. The ten largest clones represent approximately 0.11% of the sample.

The sequenced sample consisted of naive CD8+ T cells sorted from blood. Taken with the paper, the label for cell subset or site translates to: CD45RA+CCR7+. The sequence is built from TRBV4-1 and TRBJ2-1; a tentative D call is TRBD1 (5 bases match). The clonotype originates from a woman in her 30s in good health. The CDR3 sequence is CASSPTVPRGEQFF. DNA sequence: TGCGCCAGCAGCCCGACCGTCCCTAGGGGTGAGCAGTTCTTC.